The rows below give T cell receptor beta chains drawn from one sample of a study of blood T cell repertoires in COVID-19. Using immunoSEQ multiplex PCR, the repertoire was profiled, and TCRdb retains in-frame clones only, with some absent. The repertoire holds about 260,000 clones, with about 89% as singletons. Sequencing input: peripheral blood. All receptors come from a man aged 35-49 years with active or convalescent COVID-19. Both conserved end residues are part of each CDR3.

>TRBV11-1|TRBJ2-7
CASSLRTSSAGEQYF
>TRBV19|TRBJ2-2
CASSLGLAGGSNTGELFF
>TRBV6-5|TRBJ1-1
CASSYSGGTVNTEAFF
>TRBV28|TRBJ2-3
CASSRGLASDTQYF
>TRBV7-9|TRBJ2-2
CASSLESPGTGELFF
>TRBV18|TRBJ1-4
CASSPRSLDGATNEKLFF
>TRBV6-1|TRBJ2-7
CASTPGLSYEQYF
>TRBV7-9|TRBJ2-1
CASSPTRGQGSEQFF
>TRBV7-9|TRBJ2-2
CASSQNPRGGELFF
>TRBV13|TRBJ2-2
CASSIVAGQGALSGELFF
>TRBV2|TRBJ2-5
CASREVTGSETQYF
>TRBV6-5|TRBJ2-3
CASSGTSGPTDTQYF
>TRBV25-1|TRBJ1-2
CASSVTGFGYTF
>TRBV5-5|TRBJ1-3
CASSPLTGLISGNTIYF
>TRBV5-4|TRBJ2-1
CASSYSGAAQDNEQFF
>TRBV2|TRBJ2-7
CASSEPRGGNYEQYF
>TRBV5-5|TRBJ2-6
CASSATGAGANVLTF
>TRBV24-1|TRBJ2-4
CATGERDGGIQYF
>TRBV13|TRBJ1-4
CASSFFPRDSSHEKLFF
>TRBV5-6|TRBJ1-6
CASSSRTGVSSPLHF
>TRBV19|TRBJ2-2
CASSLRLAEASGELFF
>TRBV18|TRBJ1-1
CASSRQVYTEAFF
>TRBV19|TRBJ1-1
CASSNPWGGSAEAFF
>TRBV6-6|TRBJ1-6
CASSRDPGQGYSPLHF
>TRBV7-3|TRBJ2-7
CASSPNLGTGEQYF
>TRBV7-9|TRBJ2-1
CASSLSGATYNEQFF
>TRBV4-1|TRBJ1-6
CASSRWDSGEDSPLHF
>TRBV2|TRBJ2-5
CASSAQAGRQETQYF
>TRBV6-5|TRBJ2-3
CASSYSKQDYTDTQYF
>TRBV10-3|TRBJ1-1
CAISESVAPNTEAFF
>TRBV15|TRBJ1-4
CATSRGQGVSEKLFF